These 30 T cell receptor beta chains share one sample of origin, sequenced in a study of blood T cell repertoires in COVID-19. Assay used: immunoSEQ multiplex PCR; TCRdb lists only in-frame clones, some missing. The sample gives some 7,700 clones, 75% to 90% of which show up once; 9% to 10% is in the top ten. The sample consisted of peripheral blood. The receptors come from a human donor in a cohort sampled during active COVID-19.

The V gene is TRBV5-1, the J gene TRBJ1-4; weak D call: TRBD1 (6 bases). CDR1 is SGHRS and CDR2 is YFSETQ in the germline V gene. Deletions cut 5 bases from V and 4 bases from J, with 15 bases between. The CDR3 is 15 residues long. The CDR3 DNA sequence: TGCGCCAGCAGTTACCTACAGGGTAATAATGAAAAACTGTTTTTT. Protein: CASSYLQGNNEKLFF.

This clone has only one observation. The chain recombines TRBV5-1 with TRBJ1-1; weak D call: TRBD1 (6 bases). Germline V gene data show CDR1 as SGHRS and CDR2 as YFSETQ. This CDR3 has 14 residues. Trimming removed 0 bases at V and 2 bases at J, with 8 bases between. CDR3 region: CASSLARGNTEAFF. For the CDR3, the DNA is TGCGCCAGCAGCTTGGCCAGGGGAAACACTGAAGCTTTCTTT.

V and J are TRBV13 and TRBJ2-3; D possibly corresponds to TRBD2 (6 bases). This CDR3 is built from 15 residues. Germline CDR1 reads PRHDT; CDR2 reads FYEKMQ (reference sequence). V lost 3 bases, J lost 2 bases, and 12 bases lay in between. CDR3 sequence (DNA): TGTGCCAGCAGCTTCGGGAGTGACTTCACAGATACGCAGTATTTT. This sequence encodes CASSFGSDFTDTQYF.

This chain connects TRBV19 to TRBJ2-3; 14 bases agree with TRBD2. The length of the CDR3 is 17 residues. Germline CDR1 LNHDA, CDR2 SQIVND (reference sequence). Unmatched junction bases numbered 5, after V lost 5 bases and J lost 1 base. In DNA, the CDR3 is TGTGCCAGTAGTCGACTAGCGGGAGGGCAGGGCACAGATACGCAGTATTTT. Translated, it gives CASSRLAGGQGTDTQYF.

The table lists this clone with a count of one. At one end, the junction sequence differs from germline, possibly due to a read error. V and J are TRBV7-7 and TRBJ2-5; TRBD2 matches at 7 bases. The CDR3 is 16 residues long. Germline CDR1 and CDR2: SSHAT and FNYEAQ (reference sequence). This CDR3 is CASSLVRAGGQETQYF. As DNA, the CDR3 is TGTGCTAGCAGCTTAGTGAGGGCCGGGGGGCAAGAGACCCAGTACTTC.

V and J are TRBV30 and TRBJ2-1; TRBD2 matches at 13 bases. CDR3 size: 17 residues. With 4 bases clipped from V and 7 bases from J, the junction kept 13 bases outside the gene matches. Per the germline V gene, CDR1 is GTSNPN and CDR2 is SVGIG (reference sequence). CDR3 DNA: TGTGCCTGGATAGGTCCCCTCCGGACTAGCGGGAGAAATGAGCAGTTCTTC. Amino acid sequence: CAWIGPLRTSGRNEQFF.

The chain employs TRBV5-4 and TRBJ2-7; D is perhaps TRBD1 (6 bases). With 0 bases removed from V and 3 bases from J, the gap between germline ends came to 13 bases. CDR3 length equals 15 residues. The germline V gene encodes CDR1 SGHNT and CDR2 YYREEE (reference sequence). As DNA, the CDR3 is TGTGCCAGCAGCTTGGGCGGCAGGGGAAACTACGAGCAGTACTTC. Translating gives CASSLGGRGNYEQYF.

The V call is TRBV10-2, the J call TRBJ2-1; 11 bases map to TRBD2. The V and J ends lost 10 bases and 3 bases, in that order; junction bases with no gene match: 17. There are 18 residues in the CDR3. Per germline, CDR1 WSHSY and CDR2 SAAADI. The CDR3 DNA follows: TGCGCCATCCTACCTTTATCCGGGACTAGCGGTCTCTACAATGAGCAGTTCTTC. Protein product: CAILPLSGTSGLYNEQFF.

The chain links TRBV7-2 to TRBJ1-1; 8 nucleotides agree with TRBD1. CDR1 SGHTA and CDR2 FQGNSA come from the germline V gene. J gave up 1 base and V 5 bases, and 0 bases lay outside the gene matches. The CDR3 loop spans 13 amino acids. CDR3 sequence reads: CASSGQGNTEAFF. CDR3 sequence (DNA): TGTGCCAGCAGCGGACAGGGGAACACTGAAGCTTTCTTT.

The chain is built from TRBV4-2 and TRBJ1-5; TRBD1 aligns across 8 bases. This CDR3 comprises 17 residues. With V trimmed by 0 bases and J by 7 bases, 11 bases remained unmatched. Per the germline V gene, CDR1 is LGHNA and CDR2 is YNFKEQ. CDR3 sequence (DNA): TGTGCCAGCAGCCAAGATAGGCTTACAGGGGGATACCAGCCCCAGCATTTT. Translation gives CASSQDRLTGGYQPQHF.

This clone was found a few times. V is TRBV5-4 and J is TRBJ1-3, with unresolved D. The CDR3 is made up of 13 amino acids. V lost 9 bases, J lost 0 bases, and 10 bases lay in between. Germline V gives CDR1 SGHNT, CDR2 YYREEE (reference sequence). The CDR3 DNA sequence: TGTGCCACCCACCTTAGCTCTGGAAACACCATATATTTT. Encoded protein: CATHLSSGNTIYF.

V gene TRBV10-2 combines with J gene TRBJ2-7; TRBD1 matches at 7 bases. Looked up from germline, CDR1 is WSHSY and CDR2 is SAAADI. The CDR3 length is 13 residues. V gave up 8 bases and J gave up 1 base; unmatched junction bases: 5. The CDR3 DNA is TGCGCCAGCGAGGCCAGGGGGTCCTACGAGCAGTACTTC. The encoded protein is CASEARGSYEQYF.

About this clone itself: One end of the junction does not line up with germline, which may come from a read error. The chain links TRBV27 to TRBJ2-1; D ambiguous. There are 13 residues in the CDR3. The germline CDR1 and CDR2 sequences are MNHEY and SMNVEV (reference sequence). The CDR3 reads CASSVSSRNEQFF. In DNA, the CDR3 is TGTGCCAGCAGTGTATCTTCTCGCAATGAGCAGTTCTTC.

The V gene is TRBV28, the J gene TRBJ1-1; D not resolved. This CDR3 contains 11 residues. Germline V gene lookup returns CDR1 MDHEN and CDR2 SYDVKM. The V end was cut by 3 bases, the J end by 8 bases, with 7 bases between. CDR3 protein: CASSLLQEAFF. CDR3 nucleotides: TGTGCCAGCAGTTTGCTCCAGGAAGCTTTCTTT. The full variable domain, in which reference TRBV28 and TRBJ1-1 provide the parts outside the CDR3, is DVKVTQSSRYLVKRTGEKVFLECVQDMDHENMFWYRQDPGLGLRLIYFSYDVKMKEKGDIPEGYSVSREKKERFSLILESASTNQTSMYLCASSLLQEAFFGQGTRLTVV.

This chain uses TRBV3-1 (or the pseudogene TRBV3-2) with TRBJ1-1; TRBD1 matches at 7 bases. CDR3 length equals 13 residues. Germline CDR1 reads LGHDT; CDR2 reads YNNKEL (reference sequence). J gave up 4 bases and V 8 bases, and 7 bases lay outside the gene matches. CDR3 DNA sequence: TGTGCCAGCGGCGGGACAGCGAGCACTGAAGCTTTCTTT. This translates into CASGGTASTEAFF.

The rearrangement uses TRBV4-1 and TRBJ2-4; TRBD2 agrees at 13 bases. Germline loops: CDR1 MGHRA, CDR2 YSYEKL. The CDR3 loop spans 14 amino acids. The CDR3 nucleotides are TGCCCCCCCAGCCGACCGGGACTAGCGGGATTTCAGTACTTC. Translating gives CPPSRPGLAGFQYF.

The V call is TRBV28, the J call TRBJ2-7; TRBD2 is a possible D gene (5 bases). The CDR3 has 14 residues. V lost 4 bases to trimming and J lost 6 bases, with 16 bases between them. The germline V gene has CDR1 MDHEN and CDR2 SYDVKM. The CDR3: CASSYGVRVLEQYF. Written as DNA, the CDR3 is TGTGCCAGCAGTTACGGCGTGCGGGTTCTCGAGCAGTACTTC.

This CDR3 reads CASSDFAGIGNEQFF. In DNA, the CDR3 is TGTGCCAGCAGTGACTTTGCGGGAATAGGAAATGAGCAGTTCTTC. J is TRBJ2-1 and V is TRBV6-4, with D possibly being TRBD2 (6 bases). V lost 1 base and J 7 bases, leaving 14 bases between the germline ends. CDR1 and CDR2 from the germline V gene are MRHNA and SNTAGT. The CDR3 is 15 residues long.

The rearrangement links TRBV3-1 (or the pseudogene TRBV3-2) to TRBJ2-2; 12 nucleotides line up with TRBD2. The germline V gene has CDR1 LGHDT and CDR2 YNNKEL (reference sequence). V lost 0 bases and J lost 6; bases outside the gene matches: 5. The CDR3 length is 17 residues. CDR3 sequence reads: CASSQDLAGGPAGELFF. CDR3 coding DNA: TGTGCCAGCAGCCAAGATCTAGCGGGAGGGCCAGCCGGGGAGCTGTTTTTT.

By proportion, this clone is medium-sized (0.01 to 0.1%). V and J are TRBV9 and TRBJ2-7, with 7 bases that match TRBD2. The V segment lost 0 bases and the J segment 4 bases; nucleotides outside the gene matches: 4. This CDR3 comprises 14 residues. Germline V gene sequence: CDR1 SGDLS, CDR2 YYNGEE. CDR3: CASSVGLALYEQYF. The CDR3 DNA is TGTGCCAGCAGCGTAGGACTAGCCCTTTACGAGCAGTACTTC.

This chain joins TRBV15 and TRBJ1-1, with TRBD1 as a possible D gene (5 bases). The germline V gene has CDR1 LNHNV and CDR2 YYDKDF (reference sequence). This CDR3 is 13 amino acids long. Deletions cut 4 bases from V and 4 bases from J, with 10 bases between. The CDR3 here is CATSTLGVTEAFF. CDR3 bases: TGTGCCACCAGCACTTTAGGGGTCACTGAAGCTTTCTTT.

The chain recombines TRBV18 with TRBJ1-1; D is unclear. V lost 2 bases and J lost 4, with 14 bases in between. The V gene's germline CDR1 is KGHSH and CDR2 LQKENI. The CDR3 loop spans 15 amino acids. The chain's CDR3 is CASSPSAAVATEAFF. In nucleotides, the CDR3 is TGTGCCAGCTCACCATCGGCAGCGGTGGCCACTGAAGCTTTCTTT.

J is TRBJ2-1 and V is TRBV10-3, with TRBD1 matching 7 bases. V lost 3 bases and J lost 10; bases outside the gene matches: 6. The germline V gene encodes CDR1 ENHRY and CDR2 SYGVKD. The CDR3 totals 13 residues. The CDR3 DNA reads TGTGCCATCAGTGACTCGGGACAGCAAGAGCAGTTCTTC. Its protein is CAISDSGQQEQFF.

Here the CDR3 reads CATSKNSPLHF. CDR3 DNA: TGTGCCACCTCAAAAAATTCACCCCTCCACTTT. The genes are TRBV15 and TRBJ1-6; D is unresolved. CDR3 length equals 11 residues. Germline V gene lookup returns CDR1 LNHNV and CDR2 YYDKDF (reference sequence). V was pared by 8 bases and J by 7 bases, with 6 bases between.

This rearrangement joins TRBV3-1 (or the pseudogene TRBV3-2) to TRBJ2-1, with TRBD2 matching 10 bases. CDR1 is LGHDT and CDR2 is YNNKEL in the germline V gene (reference sequence). The V gene end was trimmed by 4 bases and the J gene end by 7 bases; junction bases not matched to a gene: 7. This CDR3 is built from 15 residues. The CDR3 nucleotides read TGTGCCAGCAGCCCCCCAGCGGGAGGGAGTAATGAGCAGTTCTTC. Amino acids: CASSPPAGGSNEQFF.

This chain uses TRBV6-5 with TRBJ1-4, with a possible D match to TRBD1 (6 bases). The CDR3 has 15 residues. CDR1 is MNHEY, CDR2 SVGAGI, per germline. Trimming took off 0 bases at V and 7 bases at J, with 12 bases between the two ends. The CDR3 DNA is TGTGCCAGCAGTTACTCGACACAGGGACGTGAAAAACTGTTTTTT. It specifies CASSYSTQGREKLFF.

V gene TRBV25-1 combines with J gene TRBJ1-1; 8 bases are shared with TRBD1. The J segment lost 2 bases and the V segment lost 3 bases, leaving 5 bases of the junction unmatched. The CDR3 has 15 amino acids. Looked up from germline, CDR1 is MGHDK and CDR2 is SYGVNS. CDR3 sequence reads: CASSDPGQGNTEAFF. CDR3 DNA: TGTGCCAGCAGTGACCCCGGACAGGGAAACACTGAAGCTTTCTTT.

In this sample, this clone is medium-sized. The chain recombines TRBV4-1 with TRBJ1-5; perhaps TRBD1 as D (5 bases). Germline CDR1 and CDR2: MGHRA and YSYEKL. The ends were cut back, 3 bases at V and 5 bases at J, with 14 bases in the middle. The CDR3 sequence is 15 residues long. The CDR3 sequence is CASSHHFGGDQPQHF. CDR3 DNA: TGCGCCAGCAGCCACCACTTCGGGGGGGATCAGCCCCAGCATTTT.

The chain links TRBV6-5 to TRBJ2-4; TRBD2 matches at 8 bases. CDR3 length: 15 residues. Germline CDR1 is MNHEY and CDR2 is SVGAGI. J lost 1 base, V lost 5 bases, and 4 bases had no gene match. CDR3 in DNA: TGTGCCAGCAGTCCGCGGACTAGCGCCAAAAACATTCAGTACTTC. Translated, it gives CASSPRTSAKNIQYF.

CDR3 protein: CASSQGPSGTEAFF. In DNA, the CDR3 is TGTGCCAGCAGCCAAGGTCCTTCGGGCACTGAAGCTTTCTTT. The chain carries TRBV3-1 (or the pseudogene TRBV3-2) and TRBJ1-1; no reliable D call. Trimming removed 1 base at V and 4 bases at J, with 10 bases between. Germline loops: CDR1 LGHDT, CDR2 YNNKEL (reference sequence). This CDR3 has 14 residues.